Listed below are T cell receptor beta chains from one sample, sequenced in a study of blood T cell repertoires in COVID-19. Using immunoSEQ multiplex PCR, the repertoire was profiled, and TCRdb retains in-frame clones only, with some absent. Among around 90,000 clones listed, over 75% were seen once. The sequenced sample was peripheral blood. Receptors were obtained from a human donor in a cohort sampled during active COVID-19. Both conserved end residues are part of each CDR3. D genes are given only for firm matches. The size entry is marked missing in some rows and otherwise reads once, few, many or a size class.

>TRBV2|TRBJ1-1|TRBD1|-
CASSLDRAVAFF
TGTGCCAGCAGTCTTGACAGGGCGGTAGCTTTCTTT
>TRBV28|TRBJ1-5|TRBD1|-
CASSGGTGGLGGNQPQHF
TGTGCCAGCAGTGGCGGGACAGGGGGGTTGGGGGGCAATCAGCCCCAGCATTTT
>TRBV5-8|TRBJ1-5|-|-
CASSLFWGEGSNQPQHF
TGTGCCAGCAGCCTCTTCTGGGGGGAGGGTAGCAATCAGCCCCAGCATTTT
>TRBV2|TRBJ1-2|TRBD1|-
CASAFKAGGNYGYTF
TGTGCCAGCGCGTTCAAAGCAGGGGGCAACTATGGCTACACCTTC
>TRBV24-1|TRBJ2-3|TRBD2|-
CATSGGEGGTDTQYF
TGTGCCACCAGTGGTGGGGAGGGCGGCACAGATACGCAGTATTTT
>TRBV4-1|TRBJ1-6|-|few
CASSWRGTYNSPLHF
TGCGCCAGCAGCTGGCGCGGGACCTATAATTCACCCCTCCACTTT
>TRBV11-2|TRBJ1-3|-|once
CASSLEPGYGNTIYF
TGTGCCAGCAGCTTAGAACCAGGGTACGGAAACACCATATATTTT
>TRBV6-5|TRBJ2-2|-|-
CASSPRGEVAGELFF
TGTGCCAGCAGTCCCAGGGGAGAGGTGGCCGGGGAGCTGTTTTTT
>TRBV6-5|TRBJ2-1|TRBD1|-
CASMEQGVRNEQFF
TGTGCCAGCATGGAACAGGGGGTGCGCAATGAGCAGTTCTTC
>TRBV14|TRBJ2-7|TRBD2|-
CASSQKAGGDEQYF
TGTGCCAGCAGCCAAAAGGCGGGGGGCGACGAGCAGTACTTC
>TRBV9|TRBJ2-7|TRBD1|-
CASSLQDRGREQYF
TGTGCCAGCAGCCTCCAGGACAGGGGGCGCGAGCAGTACTTC
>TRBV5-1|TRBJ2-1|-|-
CASSLPSGGGGLSNEQFF
TGCGCCAGCAGCTTGCCCTCTGGGGGCGGGGGTTTGTCTAATGAGCAGTTCTTC
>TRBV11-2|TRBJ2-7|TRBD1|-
CASSLFTGAYEQYF
TGTGCCAGCAGCTTATTCACAGGGGCCTACGAGCAGTACTTC
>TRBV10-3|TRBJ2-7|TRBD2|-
CAISEERDAEQYF
TGTGCCATCAGTGAGGAGCGGGACGCCGAGCAGTACTTC
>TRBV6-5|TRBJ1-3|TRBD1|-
CASSYSHRGSNTIYF
TGTGCCAGCAGTTACTCGCACAGGGGAAGCAACACCATATATTTT
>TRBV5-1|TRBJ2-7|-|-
CASSLGVASYEQYF
TGCGCCAGCAGCTTGGGGGTAGCCTCCTACGAGCAGTACTTC
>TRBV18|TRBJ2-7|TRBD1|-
CASSTRTGRDEQYF
TGTGCCAGCTCAACTCGGACAGGGCGGGACGAGCAGTACTTC
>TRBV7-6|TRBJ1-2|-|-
CASSLGMQGYGYTF
TGTGCCAGCAGCTTAGGAATGCAGGGCTATGGCTACACCTTC
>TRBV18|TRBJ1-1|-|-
CASSPSASRLNTEAFF
TGTGCCAGCTCACCAAGCGCAAGTCGGCTGAACACTGAAGCTTTCTTT
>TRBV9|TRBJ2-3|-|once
CASSVRFADTQYF
TGTGCCAGCAGTGTCAGATTTGCAGATACGCAGTATTTT
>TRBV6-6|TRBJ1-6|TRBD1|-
CASGDRTGRNSPLHF
TGTGCCAGCGGGGATAGGACAGGGAGGAATTCACCCCTCCACTTT
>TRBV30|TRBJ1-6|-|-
CAWRIYSSYNSPLHF
TGTGCCTGGAGAATCTATAGCTCCTATAATTCACCCCTCCACTTT
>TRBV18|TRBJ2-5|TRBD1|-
CASSMGQQQETQYF
TGTGCCAGCTCAATGGGACAGCAGCAAGAGACCCAGTACTTC
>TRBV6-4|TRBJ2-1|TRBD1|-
CASSPGTGNEQFF
TGTGCCAGCAGTCCGGGGACAGGGAATGAGCAGTTCTTC
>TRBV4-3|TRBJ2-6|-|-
CASSPRWGVSGANVLTF
TGCGCCAGCAGCCCCCGATGGGGGGTCTCTGGGGCCAACGTCCTGACTTTC
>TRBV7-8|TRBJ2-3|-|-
CASSGQVAVSTDTQYF
TGTGCCAGCAGCGGACAAGTGGCGGTCAGCACAGATACGCAGTATTTT
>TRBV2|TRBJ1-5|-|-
CASSGGQGVGQPQHF
TGTGCCAGCAGTGGGGGGCAGGGTGTCGGGCAGCCCCAGCATTTT
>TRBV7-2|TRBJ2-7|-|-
CASSLGQGRAAYEQYF
TGTGCCAGCAGCTTAGGCCAAGGCAGGGCAGCCTACGAGCAGTACTTC
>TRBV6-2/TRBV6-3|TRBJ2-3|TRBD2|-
CASSYSGLAGGLTDTQYF
TGTGCCAGCAGTTACTCGGGACTAGCGGGGGGACTCACAGATACGCAGTATTTT
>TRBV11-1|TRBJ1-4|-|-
CASSFTGLNEKLFF
TGTGCCAGCAGCTTCACGGGACTAAATGAAAAACTGTTTTTT
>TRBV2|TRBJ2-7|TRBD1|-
CASTPTWTGGYEQYF
TGTGCCAGCACCCCGACTTGGACAGGGGGGTACGAGCAGTACTTC
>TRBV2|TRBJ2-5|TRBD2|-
CASSATSGKETQYF
TGTGCCAGCAGTGCTACTAGCGGTAAAGAGACCCAGTACTTC
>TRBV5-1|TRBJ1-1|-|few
CASSPGLDTEAFF
TGCGCCAGCAGCCCGGGGTTAGACACTGAAGCTTTCTTT
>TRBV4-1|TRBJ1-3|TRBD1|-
CASKRDRSSGNTIYF
TGCGCCAGCAAAAGGGACAGGAGCTCTGGAAACACCATATATTTT
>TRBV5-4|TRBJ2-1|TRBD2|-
CASSSGGAVYNEQFF
TGTGCCAGCAGCAGCGGGGGGGCCGTCTACAATGAGCAGTTCTTC